Reported below is one T cell receptor (beta chain). The data originate from a study of OX40 agonist ivuxolimab in advanced cancers. Study overall: Ivuxolimab, an agonistic anti-OX40 (CD134) antibody, was given to patients. From roughly 20 to 79 years was the age range, with a mean of roughly 59 years, and over 80% were male. Eligibility rules accepted prior anti-PD-1, anti-PD-L1 or anti-CTLA-4 therapy, and around 43% had some.

Peripheral blood came from all dose cohorts at three timepoints. This CDR3 region has 14 residues. V was pared by 0 bases and J by 3 bases, with 8 bases between. CDR1 and CDR2 (germline): MGHRA, YSYEKL. Produced via immunoSEQ multiplex PCR; TCRdb's table is partial and in-frame only. The data contain tens of thousands of clones, 70% to 90% of them singletons. The chain employs TRBV4-1 and TRBJ1-2, with D possibly TRBD1 on 6 matching bases. The TCR was taken from an adult with an advanced solid tumor such as melanoma, head and neck, liver or kidney cancer. The sample here was CD4+ or CD8+ T cells sorted from blood, taken in a trial of the OX40 agonist ivuxolimab. DNA of the CDR3: TGCGCCAGCAGCCAAGAACAGGGAGACTATGGCTACACCTTC. It codes for CASSQEQGDYGYTF.